This T cell receptor beta chain was sequenced for a study of identical twins. Regarding the study as a whole: Where beta out-of-frame sequences were concerned, excess twin sharing was weaker. The more abundant beta clonotypes in cord blood had fewer insertions, and memory repertoires did not show this. Zero-insertion analyses were open to partial confounding by invariant MAIT and iNKT cells.

Remarks on this clonotype: What it binds is not known.

Template switching introduced a universal primer site, and the cDNA bore unique molecular identifiers. From the 5' RACE reads, TCRdb called clonotypes with MiXCR, one entry per CDR3 protein. The sample has 460,000 or so distinct CDR3 sequences, 14% seen once. Deletions cut 2 bases from V and 5 bases from J, with 18 bases between. This CDR3 comprises 17 residues. Germline V gene sequence: CDR1 SGHTA, CDR2 FQGNSA. The same data also contributed to another study, on yellow fever vaccine responses in identical twins.

The rearrangement joins TRBV7-2 to TRBJ2-2, with a weak D call TRBD2 (6 bases). The origin of this receptor is a woman younger than 30 in good health. The specimen was CD4+ T cells sorted from blood. This chain's CDR3 is CASSLYWDSLSTGELFF. CDR3 bases: TGTGCCAGCAGCTTATACTGGGACTCCTTGAGTACCGGGGAGCTGTTTTTT.